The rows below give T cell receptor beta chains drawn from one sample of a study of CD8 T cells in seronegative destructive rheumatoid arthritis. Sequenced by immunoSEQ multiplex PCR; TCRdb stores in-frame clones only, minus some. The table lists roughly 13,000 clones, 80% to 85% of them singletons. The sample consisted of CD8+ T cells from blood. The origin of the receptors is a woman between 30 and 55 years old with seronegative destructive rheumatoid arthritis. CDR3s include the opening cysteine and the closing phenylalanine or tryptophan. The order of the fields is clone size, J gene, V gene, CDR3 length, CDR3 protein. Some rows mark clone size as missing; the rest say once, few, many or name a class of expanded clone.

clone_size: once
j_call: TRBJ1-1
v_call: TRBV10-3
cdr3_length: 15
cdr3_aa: CAISVVEALNTEAFF

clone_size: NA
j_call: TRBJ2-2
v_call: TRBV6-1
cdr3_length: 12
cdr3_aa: CASSFSTGELFF

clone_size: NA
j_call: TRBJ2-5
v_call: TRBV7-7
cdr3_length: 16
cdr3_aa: CASSPGGTGAFIGQYF

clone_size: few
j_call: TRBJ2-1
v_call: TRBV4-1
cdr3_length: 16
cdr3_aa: CASSQVGLAIYNEQFF

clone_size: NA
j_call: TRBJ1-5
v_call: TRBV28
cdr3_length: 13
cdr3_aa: CASSDIPHLPQHF

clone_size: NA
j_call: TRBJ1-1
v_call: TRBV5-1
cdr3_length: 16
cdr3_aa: CASSLEPPAGGTEAFF

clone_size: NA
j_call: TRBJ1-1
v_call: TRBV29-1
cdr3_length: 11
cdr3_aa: CSTGTEIEAFF

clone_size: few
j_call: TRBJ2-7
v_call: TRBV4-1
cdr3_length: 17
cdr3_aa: CASSPRDLHSRVYEQYF

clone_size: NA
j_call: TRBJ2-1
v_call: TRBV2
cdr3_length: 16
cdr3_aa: CASSNSGGPAYNEQFF

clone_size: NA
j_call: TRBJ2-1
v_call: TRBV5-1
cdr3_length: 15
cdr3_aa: CASSLGAFSYNEQFF

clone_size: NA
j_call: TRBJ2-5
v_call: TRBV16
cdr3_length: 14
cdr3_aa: CASSQGPPQETQYF

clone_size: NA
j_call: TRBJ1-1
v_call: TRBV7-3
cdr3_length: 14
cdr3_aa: CASSPTGDDTEAFF

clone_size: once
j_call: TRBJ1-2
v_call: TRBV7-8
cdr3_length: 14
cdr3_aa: CASSFTGAHYGYTF

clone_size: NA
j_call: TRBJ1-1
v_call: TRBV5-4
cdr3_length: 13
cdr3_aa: CASSYPPDTEAFF

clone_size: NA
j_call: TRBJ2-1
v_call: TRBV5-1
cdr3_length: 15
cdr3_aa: CASSLGTSVANEQFF

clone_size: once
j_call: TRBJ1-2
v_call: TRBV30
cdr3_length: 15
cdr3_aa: CAWNMGGQGADGYTF

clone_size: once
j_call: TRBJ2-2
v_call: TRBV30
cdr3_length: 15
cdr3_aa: CAWSVGRSDTGELFF

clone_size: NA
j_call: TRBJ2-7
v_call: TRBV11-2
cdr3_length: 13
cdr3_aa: CASSLAGTYEQYF

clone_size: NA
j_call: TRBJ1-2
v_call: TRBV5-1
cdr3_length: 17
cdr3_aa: CASSIFGTGVANYGYTF

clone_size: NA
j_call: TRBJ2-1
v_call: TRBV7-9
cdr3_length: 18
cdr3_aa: CASSPPTSGGGSYNEQFF

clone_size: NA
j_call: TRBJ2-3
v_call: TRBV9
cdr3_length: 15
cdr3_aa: CASSYRDRESDTQYF

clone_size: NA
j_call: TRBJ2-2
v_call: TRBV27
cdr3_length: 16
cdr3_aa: CASSPLDKTNTGELFF